Listed below are T cell receptor beta chains from one sample, sequenced in a study of CD8+ T cells in alopecia areata. Using immunoSEQ multiplex PCR, the repertoire was profiled, and TCRdb retains in-frame clones only, with some absent. The sample yields roughly 200,000 clones, 40% to 65% seen once. The sequenced sample was CD8+ T cells sorted from blood, obtained at week 24, from a patient treated with tofacitinib. The receptors come from a human donor with alopecia areata. Each CDR3 is given with its conserved first and last residue. A D gene is named only where the DNA matches it firmly. Not every row has a clone size; where given, it reads once, few, many or a size class.

v_call: TRBV5-1
j_call: TRBJ2-7
clone_size: few
d_call: -
cdr3_aa: CASSDLGQNEQYF
cdr3_nt: TGCGCCAGCAGCGATCTCGGACAGAACGAGCAGTACTTC

v_call: TRBV5-4
j_call: TRBJ1-2
clone_size: few
d_call: -
cdr3_aa: CASSPWTEDYGYTF
cdr3_nt: TGTGCCAGCAGCCCCTGGACAGAGGACTATGGCTACACCTTC

v_call: TRBV27
j_call: TRBJ1-5
clone_size: -
d_call: -
cdr3_aa: CASSLGGDQPQHF
cdr3_nt: TGTGCCAGCAGTTTAGGGGGCGATCAGCCCCAGCATTTT

v_call: TRBV27
j_call: TRBJ1-5
clone_size: -
d_call: -
cdr3_aa: CASSPNPTGRGQPQHF
cdr3_nt: TGTGCCAGCAGTCCTAACCCGACAGGTCGGGGTCAGCCCCAGCATTTT

v_call: TRBV29-1
j_call: TRBJ1-1
clone_size: -
d_call: TRBD1
cdr3_aa: CSVEKGTAEAFF
cdr3_nt: TGCAGCGTTGAAAAGGGGACAGCCGAAGCTTTCTTT

v_call: TRBV7-9
j_call: TRBJ1-4
clone_size: few
d_call: -
cdr3_aa: CASSALEATNEKLFF
cdr3_nt: TGTGCCAGCAGCGCCCTAGAGGCAACTAATGAAAAACTGTTTTTT

v_call: TRBV4-3
j_call: TRBJ2-7
clone_size: few
d_call: TRBD2
cdr3_aa: CASSQGTSDGEQYF
cdr3_nt: TGCGCCAGCAGCCAGGGGACTAGCGATGGCGAGCAGTACTTC

v_call: TRBV27
j_call: TRBJ2-2
clone_size: -
d_call: TRBD2
cdr3_aa: CASSRDYRTGELFF
cdr3_nt: TGTGCCAGCAGTAGGGACTACCGAACCGGGGAGCTGTTTTTT

v_call: TRBV19
j_call: TRBJ1-5
clone_size: few
d_call: -
cdr3_aa: CASSTEINQPQHF
cdr3_nt: TGTGCCAGTAGTACGGAGATCAATCAGCCCCAGCATTTT

v_call: TRBV19
j_call: TRBJ1-1
clone_size: -
d_call: -
cdr3_aa: CASSIDGENTEAFF
cdr3_nt: TGTGCCAGTAGTATCGATGGGGAGAACACTGAAGCTTTCTTT

v_call: TRBV15
j_call: TRBJ2-5
clone_size: -
d_call: -
cdr3_aa: CATSRARGAQETQYF
cdr3_nt: TGTGCCACCAGCAGAGCCAGGGGGGCCCAAGAGACCCAGTACTTC

v_call: TRBV5-1
j_call: TRBJ2-2
clone_size: -
d_call: -
cdr3_aa: CASSLGLDLPGELFF
cdr3_nt: TGCGCCAGCAGCTTGGGACTAGATCTTCCCGGGGAGCTGTTTTTT

v_call: TRBV30
j_call: TRBJ1-5
clone_size: -
d_call: TRBD1
cdr3_aa: CAWRLSGTGLDQPQHF
cdr3_nt: TGTGCCTGGAGACTTTCTGGGACAGGCCTTGATCAGCCCCAGCATTTT

v_call: TRBV7-8
j_call: TRBJ2-3
clone_size: -
d_call: -
cdr3_aa: CASSFRRDIYTDTQYF
cdr3_nt: TGTGCCAGCAGCTTCCGTCGTGATATTTACACAGATACGCAGTATTTT

v_call: TRBV30
j_call: TRBJ2-1
clone_size: -
d_call: TRBD1
cdr3_aa: CAGQGAAWGDEQFF
cdr3_nt: TGTGCCGGCCAGGGGGCCGCCTGGGGTGATGAGCAGTTCTTC

v_call: TRBV27
j_call: TRBJ1-1
clone_size: -
d_call: -
cdr3_aa: CASSSEFGAFF
cdr3_nt: TGTGCCAGCAGTTCTGAATTCGGAGCTTTCTTT

v_call: TRBV5-1
j_call: TRBJ2-1
clone_size: -
d_call: TRBD1
cdr3_aa: CASSLGDREYNEQFF
cdr3_nt: TGCGCCAGCAGCTTGGGGGACAGGGAGTACAATGAGCAGTTCTTC

v_call: TRBV15
j_call: TRBJ1-5
clone_size: -
d_call: -
cdr3_aa: CATSRARGGQPQHF
cdr3_nt: TGTGCCACCAGCAGGGCCCGCGGGGGCCAGCCCCAGCATTTT

v_call: TRBV4-3
j_call: TRBJ1-6
clone_size: -
d_call: TRBD1
cdr3_aa: CASSPGQIGSPLHF
cdr3_nt: TGCGCCAGCAGCCCGGGACAGATAGGCTCACCCCTCCACTTT

v_call: TRBV20-1
j_call: TRBJ2-3
clone_size: -
d_call: -
cdr3_aa: CSARDVQGQYF
cdr3_nt: TGCAGTGCTAGAGATGTACAGGGACAGTATTTT

v_call: TRBV29-1
j_call: TRBJ1-2
clone_size: -
d_call: TRBD1
cdr3_aa: CSVDGQGHGYTF
cdr3_nt: TGCAGCGTTGACGGACAGGGCCATGGCTACACCTTC

v_call: TRBV7-8
j_call: TRBJ2-4
clone_size: few
d_call: -
cdr3_aa: CASSSGTDDKYF
cdr3_nt: TGTGCCAGCAGCTCTGGGACGGATGATAAGTACTTC

v_call: TRBV29-1
j_call: TRBJ1-1
clone_size: -
d_call: -
cdr3_aa: CSAKGDEGSTEAFF
cdr3_nt: TGCAGCGCTAAAGGGGATGAGGGATCCACTGAAGCTTTCTTT